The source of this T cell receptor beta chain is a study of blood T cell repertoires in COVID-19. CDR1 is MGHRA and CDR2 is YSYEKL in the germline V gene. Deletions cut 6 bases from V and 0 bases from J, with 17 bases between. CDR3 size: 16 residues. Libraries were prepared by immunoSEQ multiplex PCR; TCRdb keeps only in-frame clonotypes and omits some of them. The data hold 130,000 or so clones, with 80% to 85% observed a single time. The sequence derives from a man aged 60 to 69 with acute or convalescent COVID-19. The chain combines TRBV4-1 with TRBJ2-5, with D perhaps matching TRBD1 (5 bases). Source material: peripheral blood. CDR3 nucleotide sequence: TGCGCCAGCAGATCACGACAGCAACTAAACCAAGAGACCCAGTACTTC. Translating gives CASRSRQQLNQETQYF.